This entry lists 25 T cell receptor beta chains sequenced from one sample in a study of blood T cell repertoires in COVID-19. The assay was immunoSEQ multiplex PCR, and TCRdb's table has in-frame clones only and misses some. The table records 130,000 to 150,000 clones, about 85% of them present only once. The specimen sequenced was peripheral blood. Receptor source: a woman aged 40 to 50 with active or convalescent COVID-19.

The rearrangement joins TRBV6-6 to TRBJ1-6, with a weak D call TRBD1 (6 bases). The germline V and J ends were trimmed by 0 bases and 6 bases, with 12 bases remaining between them. The germline V gene encodes CDR1 MNHNY and CDR2 SVGAGI (reference sequence). The CDR3 extends over 16 amino acids. CDR3 residues: CASSYSTGDANSPLHF. The CDR3 DNA reads TGTGCCAGCAGTTACTCGACAGGTGACGCTAATTCACCCCTCCACTTT.

CDR3 DNA: TGTGCCAGCGCGTCTTGGGGGGGAAATGAGCAGTTCTTC. Protein product: CASASWGGNEQFF. V gene TRBV12-3 or TRBV12-4 combines with J gene TRBJ2-1; 7 bases are a match to TRBD2. With V trimmed by 8 bases and J by 7 bases, 8 bases remained unmatched. The CDR3 consists of 13 residues.

The chain joins TRBV2 to TRBJ1-1; a possible D gene is TRBD1 (5 bases). The germline gives CDR1 SNHLY, CDR2 FYNNEI. Between the trimmed V and J ends, which lost 3 bases and 7 bases, there was a span of 15 bases. This CDR3 is 14 amino acids long. CDR3 sequence (DNA): TGTGCCAGCAGTGAGGGGCCCCTCCACCTTGAAGCTTTCTTT. Its protein is CASSEGPLHLEAFF.

The V call is TRBV19, the J call TRBJ1-2; TRBD1 aligns across 7 bases. Germline V gene sequence: CDR1 LNHDA, CDR2 SQIVND (reference sequence). Unmatched junction bases numbered 4, after V lost 5 bases and J lost 4 bases. The CDR3 sequence is 13 residues long. CDR3 sequence (DNA): TGTGCCAGTAGTCTTACAGGGGTCTATGGCTACACCTTC. As protein: CASSLTGVYGYTF.

The chain couples TRBV10-1 to TRBJ1-1; D gene ambiguous. The CDR3 is 11 amino acids. CDR1 and CDR2 (germline): WNHNN, SYGVQD (reference sequence). The ends were cut back, 11 bases at V and 1 base at J, with 8 bases in the middle. CDR3 in DNA: TGCGCCGGACGGGGGAACACTGAAGCTTTCTTT. It specifies CAGRGNTEAFF.

The chain has TRBV3-1 (or the pseudogene TRBV3-2) and TRBJ2-3; possible D gene TRBD2, 6 bases. CDR3 length: 17 amino acids. The germline V and J ends were trimmed by 0 bases and 9 bases, with 22 bases remaining between them. From germline, CDR1 is LGHDT and CDR2 YNNKEL (reference sequence). The CDR3, as DNA: TGTGCCAGCAGCCAAGACGAGGCGGGGTTTTGGGGGGAGACGCAGTATTTT. This gives the protein CASSQDEAGFWGETQYF.

The chain uses TRBV7-9 and TRBJ2-2, with 8 bases aligning to TRBD2. Germline values: CDR1 SEHNR, CDR2 FQNEAQ (reference sequence). This CDR3 is built from 15 residues. Trimming cost V 8 bases and J 6 bases; bases outside gene matches: 11. CDR3 amino acids: CASWGASGSAGELFF. The CDR3 DNA is TGTGCCAGCTGGGGGGCTAGCGGGTCCGCCGGGGAGCTGTTTTTT. Together with reference TRBV7-9 and TRBJ2-2, the CDR3 gives the full variable domain: DTGVSQNPRHKITKRGQNVTFRCDPISEHNRLYWYRQTLGQGPEFLTYFQNEAQLEKSRLLSDRFSAERPKGSFSTLEIQRTEQGDSAMYLCASWGASGSAGELFFGEGSRLTVL.

To note about this clone: Different DNA sequences within this sample yield the same CDR3. The chain recombines TRBV19 with TRBJ1-1, with D perhaps TRBD1 (5 bases). CDR1 and CDR2 from the germline V gene are LNHDA and SQIVND (reference sequence). The CDR3 covers 12 residues. V was clipped by 7 bases and J by 4 bases, with 10 bases between them. The CDR3 is CASIRGGTEAFF. In nucleotides, the CDR3 is TGTGCCAGTATACGGGGGGGCACTGAAGCTTTCTTT.

J is TRBJ2-7 and V is TRBV6-2 or TRBV6-3; perhaps TRBD2 as D (6 bases). The CDR3 is 14 residues long. The V and J ends lost 7 bases and 6 bases respectively, with 19 bases between them. The germline gives CDR1 MNHEY, CDR2 SVGEGT. CDR3 bases: TGTGCCAGCACCCCCCCGGAAGGAGGGCGCGAGCAGTACTTC. Protein sequence: CASTPPEGGREQYF.

The chain combines TRBV19 with TRBJ1-2; D perhaps matches TRBD1 (6 bases). The CDR3 loop spans 18 amino acids. The V gene's germline CDR1 is LNHDA and CDR2 SQIVND (reference sequence). The ends were cut back, 7 bases at V and 5 bases at J, with 29 bases in the middle. Here the CDR3 DNA reads TGTGCCAGTACCCCGTGGGGGGCGACAGTGAATAGCGGGTATGGCTACACCTTC. This sequence encodes CASTPWGATVNSGYGYTF.

This clone showed up just a few times. CDR3 in amino acids: CASIGTGTGGDEQYF. The CDR3 DNA follows: TGTGCCAGTATCGGAACCGGGACAGGGGGCGACGAGCAGTACTTC. The chain links TRBV19 to TRBJ2-7; 12 positions match TRBD1. The junction had 9 bases not matched to a gene; V was cut back by 7 bases and J by 5 bases. CDR1 LNHDA and CDR2 SQIVND come from the germline V gene (reference sequence). This CDR3 region has 15 residues. Combining the CDR3 with reference TRBV19 and TRBJ2-7 gives the whole variable domain DGGITQSPKYLFRKEGQNVTLSCEQNLNHDAMYWYRQDPGQGLRLIYYSQIVNDFQKGDIAEGYSVSREKKESFPLTVTSAQKNPTAFYLCASIGTGTGGDEQYFGPGTRLTVT.

The CDR3 spells CASSDEHSGANVLTF. As DNA, the CDR3 is TGTGCCAGCAGTGACGAACACTCTGGGGCCAACGTCCTGACTTTC. The rearrangement uses TRBV6-4 and TRBJ2-6, with no clear D. Germline assignment: CDR1 MRHNA and CDR2 SNTAGT. Trimming pared 2 bases from V and 0 bases from J, leaving 5 bases between. This CDR3 region has 15 residues.

J is TRBJ1-2 and V is TRBV15; 7 bases line up with TRBD1. This CDR3 comprises 13 residues. Germline lookup yields CDR1 LNHNV and CDR2 YYDKDF (reference sequence). After removal of 4 bases from V and 2 bases from J, the junction contained 1 base not matched to a gene. CDR3 in DNA: TGTGCCACCAGCAAGGACAGGAACTATGGCTACACCTTC. Translation: CATSKDRNYGYTF. Full variable domain (rest looked up from reference TRBV15 and TRBJ1-2): DAMVIQNPRYQVTQFGKPVTLSCSQTLNHNVMYWYQQKSSQAPKLLFHYYDKDFNNEADTPDNFQSRRPNTSFCFLDIRSPGLGDTAMYLCATSKDRNYGYTFGSGTRLTVV.

The rearrangement links TRBV19 to TRBJ2-1, with D tentatively TRBD2 (6 bases). The germline CDR1 and CDR2 sequences are LNHDA and SQIVND (reference sequence). The CDR3 is made up of 15 amino acids. V was pared by 2 bases and J by 5 bases, with 13 bases between. CDR3 in amino acids: CASSIFGGPNNEQFF. The DNA for the CDR3 is TGTGCCAGTAGTATATTTGGAGGGCCGAACAATGAGCAGTTCTTC.

The V gene is TRBV3-1 (or the pseudogene TRBV3-2), the J gene TRBJ2-7; D is possibly TRBD1 (5 bases). Trimming stripped 0 bases from V and 2 bases from J, with 11 bases between. This CDR3 region has 15 residues. The germline V gene has CDR1 LGHDT and CDR2 YNNKEL (reference sequence). The CDR3 DNA reads as TGTGCCAGCAGCCAAGATGGGGCAGGGCCCTACGAGCAGTACTTC. This codes for CASSQDGAGPYEQYF.

V gene TRBV19 combines with J gene TRBJ2-1, with 10 bases matching TRBD1. J lost 8 bases, V lost 5 bases, and 3 bases had no gene match. The CDR3 has 13 amino acids. The V gene's germline CDR1 is LNHDA and CDR2 SQIVND (reference sequence). The CDR3 region has the DNA TGTGCCAGTAGTGGACAGGGGGGCGATGAGCAGTTCTTC. Protein product: CASSGQGGDEQFF.

The gene calls are TRBV6-5 and TRBJ1-2, with D hard to call. Germline CDR1 MNHEY, CDR2 SVGAGI. CDR3 length: 14 residues. Trimming removed 6 bases from V and 2 bases from J, with 13 bases in between. CDR3 in DNA: TGTGCCAGCAGGAGAACAGCCGGCAACTATGGCTACACCTTC. Amino acid sequence: CASRRTAGNYGYTF.

V is TRBV18 and J is TRBJ2-2, with 14 bases matching TRBD2. The CDR3 consists of 18 residues. J gave up 3 bases and V 3 bases, and 6 bases lay outside the gene matches. Germline CDR1 and CDR2: KGHSH and LQKENI. CDR3 nucleotide sequence: TGTGCCAGCTCACCGAGACTAGCGGGGGGGTCGGACACCGGGGAGCTGTTTTTT. As protein: CASSPRLAGGSDTGELFF.

The J gene is TRBJ2-7, the V gene TRBV6-5; D gene unclear. Germline V gene data show CDR1 as MNHEY and CDR2 as SVGAGI. This CDR3 spans 13 amino acids. Trimming removed 7 bases from V and 6 bases from J, with 16 bases in between. In DNA, the CDR3 is TGTGCCAGCAAGAGGCAGCTCCTCGCCGAGCAGTACTTC. This translates into CASKRQLLAEQYF.

The genes are TRBV11-2 and TRBJ2-3; the match to TRBD2 covers 14 bases. The CDR3 totals 19 residues. From germline, CDR1 is SGHAT and CDR2 FQNNGV. V gave up 5 bases and J gave up 4 bases; unmatched junction bases: 14. DNA for the CDR3: TGTGCCAGCAGCGCAACCTCGGGACTAGCGGGGGCCGGGGCAGATACGCAGTATTTT. It codes for CASSATSGLAGAGADTQYF.

The chain combines TRBV15 with TRBJ1-3; D gene uncertain. The germline V and J ends were trimmed by 0 bases and 0 bases, with 9 bases remaining between them. The germline gives CDR1 LNHNV, CDR2 YYDKDF (reference sequence). This CDR3 contains 16 residues. The CDR3 bases are TGTGCCACCAGCAGAGAATCAGGTTACTCTGGAAACACCATATATTTT. Protein sequence: CATSRESGYSGNTIYF.

The J gene is TRBJ1-2, the V gene TRBV6-5; 9 bases fit TRBD1. Germline V gene sequence: CDR1 MNHEY, CDR2 SVGAGI. This CDR3 contains 14 residues. The junction had 4 bases not matched to a gene; V was cut back by 4 bases and J by 4 bases. The CDR3 bases are TGTGCCAGCAGTTCCTGGGGACAGGGCTATGGCTACACCTTC. Protein sequence: CASSSWGQGYGYTF.

The J gene is TRBJ2-7, the V gene TRBV4-1, with D possibly matching TRBD1 (6 bases). There are 13 residues in the CDR3. Germline V gives CDR1 MGHRA, CDR2 YSYEKL. The germline V and J ends were trimmed by 3 bases and 6 bases, with 12 bases remaining between them. In DNA, the CDR3 is TGCGCCAGCAGCCAGGGACAAAAGGGCGAGCAGTACTTC. Its protein is CASSQGQKGEQYF.

The table lists this clone with a count of one. The chain uses TRBV5-6 and TRBJ1-2, with 7 bases lining up with TRBD1. This CDR3 comprises 14 residues. Germline V gene lookup returns CDR1 SGHDT and CDR2 YYEEEE. V shed 4 bases, J shed 0 bases, and the junction held 3 bases outside the gene matches. This CDR3 is CASSRGPSNYGYTF. In nucleotides, the CDR3 is TGTGCCAGCAGCAGGGGGCCGTCTAACTATGGCTACACCTTC.

The rearrangement joins TRBV12-3 or TRBV12-4 to TRBJ2-1; D possibly corresponds to TRBD1 (5 bases). Trimming removed 2 bases at V and 8 bases at J, with 10 bases between. The CDR3 loop spans 13 amino acids. The CDR3 loop is CASSLSGWDEQFF. In nucleotides, the CDR3 is TGTGCCAGCAGTTTATCAGGGTGGGATGAGCAGTTCTTC.